The TCR beta chain under discussion was sequenced for a study of technical replicates of blood from a few donors. Trimming removed 5 bases from V and 5 bases from J, with 16 bases in between. The CDR3 length is 15 residues. Germline loops: CDR1 PRHDT, CDR2 FYEKMQ (reference sequence). Sequenced by immunoSEQ multiplex PCR; TCRdb stores in-frame clones only, minus some. Of about 70,000 clones listed, roughly 92% are singletons. The gene calls are TRBV13 and TRBJ2-4; D perhaps matches TRBD2 (5 bases). The sequenced sample consisted of T cells isolated from PBMCs. The sequence was obtained from a human donor in good health. CDR3 sequence: CASSNRRGEENIQYF. The DNA of the CDR3 is TGTGCCAGCAGCAACCGTCGGGGTGAGGAAAACATTCAGTACTTC.